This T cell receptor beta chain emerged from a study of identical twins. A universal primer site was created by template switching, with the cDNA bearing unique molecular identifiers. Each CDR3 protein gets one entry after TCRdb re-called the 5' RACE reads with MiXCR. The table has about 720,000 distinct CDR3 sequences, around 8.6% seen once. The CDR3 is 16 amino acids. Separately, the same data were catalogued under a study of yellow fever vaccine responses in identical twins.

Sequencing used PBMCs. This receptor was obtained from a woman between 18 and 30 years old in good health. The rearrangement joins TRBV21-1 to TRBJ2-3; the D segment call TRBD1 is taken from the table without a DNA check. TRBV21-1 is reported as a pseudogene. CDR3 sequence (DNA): TGTGCCAGCACCCGAAGAGGCAGGCAGGGGACAGATACGCAGTATTTT. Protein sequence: CASTRRGRQGTDTQYF.